Reported below is one T cell receptor (beta chain). Original handling: Amplified reference gene primers provided the basis for estimating nucleated cell counts. The protocol was immunoSEQ multiplex PCR, while the TCRdb copy is restricted to in-frame clones and leaves out a portion. For V, J and clone size, that table is used; D and trimming come from the DNA. The sample carries some 300,000 clones, around nine tenths recorded once. The record originates from a study of blood T cell repertoires in COVID-19. There are 16 residues in the CDR3. V lost 2 bases and J lost 8; bases outside the gene matches: 5. CDR1 SGHTA and CDR2 FQGNSA come from the germline V gene.

Specimen: PBMCs or T cells enriched from blood (not recorded which). This chain links TRBV7-2 with TRBJ1-6; 11 bases map to TRBD1. The receptor was isolated from a woman aged 40 to 55 who had recovered from COVID-19. CDR3 amino acids: CASSLRTGGEYSPLHF. CDR3 bases: TGTGCCAGCAGCTTACGGACAGGGGGCGAGTATTCACCCCTCCACTTT.